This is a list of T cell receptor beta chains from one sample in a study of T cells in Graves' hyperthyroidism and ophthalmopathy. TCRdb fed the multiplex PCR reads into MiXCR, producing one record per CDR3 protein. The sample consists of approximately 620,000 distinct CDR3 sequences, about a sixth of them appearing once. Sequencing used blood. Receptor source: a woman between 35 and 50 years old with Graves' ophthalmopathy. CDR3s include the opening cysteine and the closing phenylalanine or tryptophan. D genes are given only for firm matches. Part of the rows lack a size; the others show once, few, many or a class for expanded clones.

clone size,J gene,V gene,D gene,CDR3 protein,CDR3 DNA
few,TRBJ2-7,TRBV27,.,CASSLSRETYEQYF,TGTGCCAGCAGTCTCAGCAGGGAAACCTACGAGCAGTACTTC
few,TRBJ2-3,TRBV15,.,CATSKDGSSTDTQYF,TGTGCCACCAGCAAGGACGGCTCTAGCACAGATACGCAGTATTTT
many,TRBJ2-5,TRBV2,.,CASRATDSQETQYF,TGTGCCAGCAGGGCGACAGATAGCCAAGAGACCCAGTACTTC
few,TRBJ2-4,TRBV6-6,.,CASSYGDDKNIQYF,TGTGCCAGCAGTTACGGGGACGACAAAAACATTCAGTACTTC
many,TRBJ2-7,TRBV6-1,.,CASSYVDEQYF,TGTGCCAGCAGTTATGTCGACGAGCAGTACTTC
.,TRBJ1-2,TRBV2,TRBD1,CASSEFTGTGLYGYTF,TGTGCCAGCAGTGAATTTACCGGGACAGGGCTCTATGGCTACACCTTC
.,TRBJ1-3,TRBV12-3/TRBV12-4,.,CASSVASLGGNTIYF,TGTGCCAGCAGTGTAGCCAGCCTGGGTGGAAACACCATATATTTT
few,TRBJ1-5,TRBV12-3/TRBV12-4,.,CASSFVERPQHF,TGTGCCAGCAGTTTCGTCGAACGGCCCCAGCATTTT
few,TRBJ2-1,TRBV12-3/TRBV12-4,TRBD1,CASSFSQGAYEQFF,TGTGCCAGCAGTTTCTCCCAGGGGGCGTATGAGCAGTTCTTC
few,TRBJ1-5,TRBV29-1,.,CSVRDGLNQPQHF,TGCAGCGTTAGGGACGGATTAAATCAGCCCCAGCATTTT
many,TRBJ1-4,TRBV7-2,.,CASSLAGPDEKLFF,TGTGCCAGCAGCTTAGCTGGTCCCGATGAAAAACTGTTTTTT
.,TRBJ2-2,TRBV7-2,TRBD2,CASELGLDAGELFF,TGTGCCAGCGAACTGGGACTAGACGCCGGGGAGCTGTTTTTT
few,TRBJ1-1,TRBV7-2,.,CASSNWYPNTEAFF,TGTGCCAGCAGCAACTGGTACCCGAACACTGAAGCTTTCTTT
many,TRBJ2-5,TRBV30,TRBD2,CAWASGGFQETQYF,TGTGCCTGGGCTAGCGGAGGATTCCAAGAGACCCAGTACTTC
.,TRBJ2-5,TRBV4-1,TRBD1,CASSQGPQGANLETQYF,TGCGCCAGCAGCCAGGGCCCCCAGGGGGCAAATCTAGAGACCCAGTACTTC
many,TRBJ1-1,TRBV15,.,CATRPRLNTEAFF,TGTGCCACCAGACCCAGGCTCAACACTGAAGCTTTCTTT
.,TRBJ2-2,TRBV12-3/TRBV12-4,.,CASNFGGTGELFF,TGTGCCAGCAATTTTGGGGGGACCGGGGAGCTGTTTTTT
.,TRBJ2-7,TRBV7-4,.,CASSLYYGNEQYF,TGTGCCAGCAGCTTATACTACGGGAACGAGCAGTACTTC
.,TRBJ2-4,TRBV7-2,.,CASSLRQSDIQYF,TGTGCCAGCAGCTTAAGACAGTCGGACATTCAGTACTTC
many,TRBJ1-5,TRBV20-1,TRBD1,CSAKLGQGVWQPQHF,TGCAGTGCTAAGTTGGGACAGGGCGTATGGCAGCCCCAGCATTTT
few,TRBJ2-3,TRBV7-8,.,CASSQLSSTDTQYF,TGTGCCAGCAGCCAGCTTTCTAGCACAGATACGCAGTATTTT
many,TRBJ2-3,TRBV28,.,CASSRSTDTQYF,TGTGCCAGCAGCCGATCTACGGATACGCAGTATTTT
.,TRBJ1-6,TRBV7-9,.,CASSPTAVGSPLHF,TGTGCCAGCAGCCCGACTGCGGTAGGGTCACCCCTCCACTTT
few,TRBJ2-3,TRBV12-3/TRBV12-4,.,CASRAGTLDTQYF,TGTGCCAGCAGAGCCGGGACTTTAGATACGCAGTATTTT
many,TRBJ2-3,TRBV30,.,CAWSVRADTQYF,TGTGCCTGGAGTGTAAGGGCAGATACGCAGTATTTT
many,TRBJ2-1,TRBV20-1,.,CSASLRGRSSYNEQFF,TGCAGTGCTAGCCTCAGGGGACGGAGCTCCTACAATGAGCAGTTCTTC
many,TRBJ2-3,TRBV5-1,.,CASSLTGREFKADTQYF,TGCGCCAGCAGCTTGACAGGGCGGGAGTTCAAGGCCGATACGCAGTATTTT
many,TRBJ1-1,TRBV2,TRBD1,CASSRAGLDRESQRAFF,TGTGCCAGCAGTAGGGCGGGATTGGACAGGGAGTCCCAAAGAGCTTTCTTT
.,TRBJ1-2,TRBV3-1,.,CASSSSFYGYTF,TGTGCCAGCAGCTCGTCGTTCTATGGCTACACCTTC
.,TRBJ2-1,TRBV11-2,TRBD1,CASSLVRGRGEQFF,TGTGCCAGCAGCTTAGTGAGGGGGCGCGGTGAGCAGTTCTTC
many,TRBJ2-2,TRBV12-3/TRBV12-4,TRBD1,CASSVGQEHRDTGELFF,TGTGCCAGCAGTGTCGGACAGGAACACCGGGACACCGGGGAGCTGTTTTTT
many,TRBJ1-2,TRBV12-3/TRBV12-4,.,CASSPGKGYGYTF,TGTGCCAGCAGCCCTGGTAAGGGCTATGGCTACACCTTC
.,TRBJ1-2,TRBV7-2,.,CASSLRQETVLWGYTF,TGTGCCAGCAGCCTTCGACAGGAGACCGTCCTTTGGGGCTACACCTTC
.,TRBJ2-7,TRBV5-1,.,CASSPGETYEQYF,TGTGCCAGCAGTCCGGGAGAAACCTACGAGCAGTACTTC
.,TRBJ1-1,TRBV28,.,CASRRWGRFEAFF,TGTGCCAGCAGGCGTTGGGGCCGATTTGAAGCTTTCTTT
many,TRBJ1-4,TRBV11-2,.,CASSLFPTTATNEKLFF,TGTGCCAGCAGCTTATTCCCGACGACAGCAACTAATGAAAAACTGTTTTTT
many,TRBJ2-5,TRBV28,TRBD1,CASSLHRTGEETQYF,TGTGCCAGCAGTTTACATAGGACAGGGGAAGAGACCCAGTACTTC
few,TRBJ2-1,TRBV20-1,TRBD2,CSAPNFPGTSGGADGAQFF,TGCAGTGCTCCGAACTTCCCCGGGACTAGCGGGGGGGCCGATGGGGCGCAGTTCTTC
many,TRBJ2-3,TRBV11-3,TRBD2,CASSLGLAGVGDTQYF,TGTGCCAGCAGCCTCGGACTAGCGGGAGTCGGAGATACGCAGTATTTT
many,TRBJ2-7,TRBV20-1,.,CSAGGTARLEQYF,TGCAGTGCTGGGGGGACCGCGAGGCTCGAGCAGTACTTC
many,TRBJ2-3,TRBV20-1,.,CSARRGGNPDTQYF,TGCAGTGCTAGGAGAGGCGGGAATCCGGATACGCAGTATTTT
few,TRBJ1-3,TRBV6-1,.,CASHRGTGNTIYF,TGTGCCAGCCACCGGGGAACTGGAAACACCATATATTTT
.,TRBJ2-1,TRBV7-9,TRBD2,CASSSGREASYNEQFF,TGTGCCAGCAGCTCAGGGCGGGAGGCCTCCTACAATGAGCAGTTCTTC
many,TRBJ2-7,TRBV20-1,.,CSVAGRSIYEQYF,TGCAGTGTCGCGGGACGGTCAATTTACGAGCAGTACTTC
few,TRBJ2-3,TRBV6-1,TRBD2,CASTPVGTSGSGDTQYF,TGTGCCAGCACCCCAGTCGGGACTAGCGGGAGCGGGGATACGCAGTATTTT
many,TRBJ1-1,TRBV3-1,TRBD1,CASWDRGAGSAEAFF,TGTGCCAGTTGGGACAGGGGGGCTGGGAGCGCTGAAGCTTTCTTT